One sample yielded the 30 T cell receptor beta chains listed below, sequenced in a study of T-cell reconstitution after alpha-beta-depleted transplantation in children (dated by TCRdb to the mid-2010s). Receptor libraries were prepared by PCR. Data came from an Illumina HiSeq 2500. Molecular barcoding was employed in the preparation of TCR libraries, with unique molecular identifiers being used to normalize TCRbeta repertoire quantification. TCRdb's own reprocessing of the public reads used fastp at Q25 and MiXCR and kept productive beta chains. Records with the same CDR3 protein are collapsed into one entry carrying the most frequent genes and DNA. This sample lists about 150,000 distinct CDR3 sequences; approximately 10% were detected once. The ten largest clones add up to approximately 13% of the sample. This specimen's treatment or condition label, per the study, means: allogeneic hematopoietic cell transplantation with graft depleted of TCRalphabeta T cells and CD19 B cells.

This specimen consisted of PBMCs, obtained before TCRalphabeta/CD19-depleted stem cell transplant. All receptors derive from a boy aged 2 to 9 with acute myeloid leukemia, due to receive a stem cell transplant.

This clonotype has at least ten counts. This chain joins TRBV5-1 and TRBJ2-3, with D unresolved. The CDR3 is 16 residues long. The germline gives CDR1 SGHRS, CDR2 YFSETQ. Deletions cut 0 bases from V and 0 bases from J, with 11 bases between. In DNA form, the CDR3 reads TGCGCCAGCAGCTTGGGGGCTCAACTTAGCACAGATACGCAGTATTTT. The encoded protein is CASSLGAQLSTDTQYF.

The chain uses TRBV5-1 and TRBJ2-2, with a tentative D call TRBD1 (5 bases). CDR1 and CDR2 from the germline V gene are SGHRS and YFSETQ. V was shortened by 5 bases and J by 1 base, with 6 bases between the two germline ends. This CDR3 spans 13 amino acids. The CDR3 reads CASRQGNTGELFF. Here the CDR3 DNA reads TGCGCCAGCAGGCAGGGGAACACCGGGGAGCTGTTTTTT. Variable domain in full (rest from reference TRBV5-1 and TRBJ2-2): KAGVTQTPRYLIKTRGQQVTLSCSPISGHRSVSWYQQTPGQGLQFLFEYFSETQRNKGNFPGRFSGRQFSNSRSEMNVSTLELGDSALYLCASRQGNTGELFFGEGSRLTVL.

This chain connects TRBV27 to TRBJ1-1; the match to TRBD1 covers 9 bases. The CDR3 loop spans 14 amino acids. Germline CDR1 reads MNHEY; CDR2 reads SMNVEV (reference sequence). V dropped 6 bases and J dropped 7; count of bases not matched to a gene: 9. CDR3 residues: CASSTTGGAIEAFF. As DNA, the CDR3 is TGTGCCAGCAGCACAACAGGGGGCGCGATTGAAGCTTTCTTT.

At least ten counts were recorded for this clonotype. This chain joins TRBV7-6 and TRBJ2-1, with TRBD2 matching 14 bases. Trimming took 3 bases from V and 10 from J; bases not matched to a gene: 5. CDR1 is SGHVS, CDR2 FNYEAQ, per germline. The CDR3 spans 15 residues. CDR3 in amino acids: CASSLGLAGAGEQFF. The CDR3 DNA sequence: TGTGCCAGCAGCTTGGGACTAGCGGGGGCGGGGGAGCAGTTCTTC.

In its sample, this clonotype was seen many times. The J gene is TRBJ1-4, the V gene TRBV4-2, with D possibly being TRBD1 (5 bases). Germline V gene lookup returns CDR1 LGHNA and CDR2 YNFKEQ. Trimming took 4 bases from V and 0 from J, leaving 9 bases between them. CDR3 length equals 15 residues. CDR3 DNA sequence: TGTGCCAGCAGCCGGGACCGTGCAACTAATGAAAAACTGTTTTTT. It codes for CASSRDRATNEKLFF.

This clonotype has at least ten counts. The gene calls are TRBV29-1 and TRBJ2-3, with D tentatively TRBD1 (7 bases). The length of the CDR3 is 16 residues. V shed 3 bases and J shed 1 base, with 17 bases lying between them. The germline V gene encodes CDR1 SQVTM and CDR2 ANQGSEA. CDR3 nucleotides: TGCAGCGTTGACAGGGGGGACCCATGGGGCACAGATACGCAGTATTTT. Protein: CSVDRGDPWGTDTQYF.

The chain is built from TRBV7-2 and TRBJ2-3; D perhaps matches TRBD1 (6 bases). Germline CDR1 reads SGHTA; CDR2 reads FQGNSA. V was pared by 2 bases and J by 9 bases, with 18 bases between. This CDR3 comprises 15 residues. The CDR3 DNA reads as TGTGCCAGCAGCTTAAGTGGACAGAGCACAGGGACGCAGTATTTT. The encoded protein is CASSLSGQSTGTQYF.

The chain couples TRBV6-5 to TRBJ1-1; TRBD1 matches at 7 bases. Germline CDR1 is MNHEY and CDR2 is SVGAGI. The V segment lost 0 bases and the J segment 7 bases; nucleotides outside the gene matches: 11. This CDR3 is built from 16 residues. The CDR3 DNA follows: TGTGCCAGCAGTTACTCACGAGACAGGGAAGGGATTGAAGCTTTCTTT. This codes for CASSYSRDREGIEAFF.

At least ten counts were recorded for this clonotype. The chain employs TRBV6-5 and TRBJ1-5; D gene ambiguous. Germline V gene sequence: CDR1 MNHEY, CDR2 SVGAGI. Trimming took off 0 bases at V and 5 bases at J, with 5 bases between the two ends. This CDR3 has 13 amino acids. The CDR3 reads CASSYSSYQPQHF. In DNA, the CDR3 is TGTGCCAGCAGTTACTCCAGTTATCAGCCCCAGCATTTT.

This clonotype was seen ten or more times. The chain uses TRBV20-1 and TRBJ2-7, with 8 bases matching TRBD2. The CDR3 runs to 12 residues. V was clipped by 6 bases and J by 1 base; unmatched bases: 2. Germline V gene data show CDR1 as DFQATT and CDR2 as SNEGSKA (reference sequence). The CDR3 DNA reads TGCAGTGCCGGGGGGGGATCCTACGAGCAGTACGTC. Translation: CSAGGGSYEQYV.

This clonotype showed up many times. The V gene is TRBV5-1, the J gene TRBJ2-5; possibly TRBD1 for D (6 bases). The CDR3 length is 17 residues. Germline loops: CDR1 SGHRS, CDR2 YFSETQ. Trimming pared 1 base from V and 1 base from J, leaving 17 bases between. In DNA, the CDR3 is TGCGCCAGCAGCTTGCCGACAGGCTTAACATTCCAAGAGACCCAGTACTTC. It translates to CASSLPTGLTFQETQYF.

This clonotype was found many times. The chain has TRBV7-9 and TRBJ2-7, with a possible D match to TRBD1 (5 bases). The V gene's germline CDR1 is SEHNR and CDR2 FQNEAQ (reference sequence). The CDR3 loop spans 14 amino acids. The ends were cut back, 1 base at V and 0 bases at J, with 7 bases in the middle. CDR3 coding DNA: TGTGCCAGCAGCTTAGATCAGGGCTCCTACGAGCAGTACGTC. Its translation: CASSLDQGSYEQYV.

This clonotype was recorded many times. The gene calls are TRBV5-1 and TRBJ2-5; D is unresolved. Germline V CDR1 and CDR2: SGHRS, YFSETQ. V was shortened by 0 bases and J by 2 bases, with 5 bases between the two germline ends. The CDR3 has 13 residues. Here the CDR3 reads CASSLATQETQYF. CDR3 coding DNA: TGCGCCAGCAGCTTGGCTACACAAGAGACCCAGTACTTC.

This clonotype was found many times. The rearrangement joins TRBV20-1 to TRBJ1-1; D is possibly TRBD1 (6 bases). Germline V gene sequence: CDR1 DFQATT, CDR2 SNEGSKA (reference sequence). This CDR3 spans 14 amino acids. V was shortened by 1 base and J by 4 bases, with 13 bases between the two germline ends. CDR3 bases: TGCAGTGCTAGAGTTGGGCAGGGGCCCACTGAAGCTTTCTTT. Translated: CSARVGQGPTEAFF.

This clonotype was found many times. The V and J genes are TRBV20-1 and TRBJ2-1; D is possibly TRBD2 (6 bases). Trimming removed 0 bases from V and 3 bases from J, with 6 bases in between. The germline V gene encodes CDR1 DFQATT and CDR2 SNEGSKA (reference sequence). The CDR3 length is 13 residues. CDR3 protein: CSARDSGYNEQFF. For the CDR3, the DNA is TGCAGTGCTAGAGATAGCGGCTACAATGAGCAGTTCTTC.

In its sample, this clonotype was seen many times. This chain joins TRBV5-6 and TRBJ1-2, with a weak D call TRBD1 (5 bases). CDR1 is SGHDT, CDR2 YYEEEE, per germline. Deletions cut 2 bases from V and 4 bases from J, with 9 bases between. This CDR3 is 13 amino acids long. CDR3 protein: CASSFQGTYGYTF. The CDR3, as DNA: TGTGCCAGCAGCTTTCAGGGTACCTATGGCTACACCTTC.

This clonotype was seen repeatedly, ten times or more. The CDR3 DNA sequence: TGTGCCAGCAGCTTACGCGGGAGTAGCTCCTACGAGCAGTACGTC. It is translated as CASSLRGSSSYEQYV. The gene calls are TRBV7-2 and TRBJ2-7; 7 bases match TRBD2. Germline-derived CDR1 and CDR2 are SGHTA and FQGNSA. The trim removed 2 bases at V and 0 bases at J, leaving 4 bases unmatched. The CDR3 runs 15 residues.

This clonotype was found many times. CDR3 in DNA: TGTGCCAGCAGCTTAATCCACGAGCAGTACTTC. Its protein product is CASSLIHEQYF. The J gene is TRBJ2-7, the V gene TRBV11-2; no definite D call. With 2 bases removed from V and 5 bases from J, the gap between germline ends came to 4 bases. Germline lookup yields CDR1 SGHAT and CDR2 FQNNGV. CDR3 length equals 11 residues.

This clonotype was recorded many times. The V gene is TRBV5-1, the J gene TRBJ1-2; D unclear. CDR1 is SGHRS, CDR2 YFSETQ, per germline. V dropped 0 bases and J dropped 0 bases, with 9 bases sitting between them. CDR3 length: 15 amino acids. The CDR3 sequence: CASSLEQRPNYGYTF. For the CDR3, the DNA is TGCGCCAGCAGCTTGGAACAGCGACCTAACTATGGCTACACCTTC.

This clonotype was observed many times. This sequence joins TRBV5-1 and TRBJ2-2; 10 bases fit TRBD2. Per the germline V gene, CDR1 is SGHRS and CDR2 is YFSETQ. V lost 1 base to trimming and J lost 6 bases; unmatched junction nucleotides: 3. The CDR3 has 15 amino acids. CDR3: CASSLQREGPGELFF. The CDR3 region has the DNA TGCGCCAGCAGCTTGCAGCGGGAGGGCCCCGGGGAGCTGTTTTTT.

This clonotype was seen ten or more times. The J gene is TRBJ2-1, the V gene TRBV11-2, with a possible D match to TRBD2 (6 bases). Trimming took off 0 bases at V and 8 bases at J, with 11 bases between the two ends. This CDR3 is built from 14 residues. Germline CDR1 SGHAT, CDR2 FQNNGV. This CDR3 reads CASSLEGQRDEQFF. The CDR3 nucleotides are TGTGCCAGCAGCTTAGAAGGCCAGCGGGATGAGCAGTTCTTC.

This clonotype was seen ten or more times. The gene calls are TRBV20-1 and TRBJ2-5, with 12 bases that match TRBD2. Germline V CDR1 and CDR2: DFQATT, SNEGSKA (reference sequence). This CDR3 is 17 amino acids long. J gave up 5 bases and V 3 bases, and 13 bases lay outside the gene matches. In DNA, the CDR3 is TGCAGTGCTAGCCTAGCGGGGGGGCGGTTCCAGGGTGAGACCCAGTACTTC. Amino acids: CSASLAGGRFQGETQYF.

In this sample, this clonotype turned up many times. The rearrangement joins TRBV5-1 to TRBJ2-3, with D possibly TRBD1 on 6 matching bases. Trimming removed 4 bases from V and 4 bases from J, with 16 bases in between. Germline assignment: CDR1 SGHRS and CDR2 YFSETQ. The CDR3 is 15 residues long. The CDR3 bases are TGCGCCAGCAGCGATGGTGGGGGCCCGGCAGATACGCAGTATTTT. This codes for CASSDGGGPADTQYF.

At least ten counts were recorded for this clonotype. CDR3 residues: CASSSEPRGFSNEQYF. In nucleotides, the CDR3 is TGCGCCAGCAGCTCCGAACCCAGGGGATTCTCAAACGAGCAGTACTTC. The chain uses TRBV5-1 and TRBJ2-7, with D perhaps matching TRBD1 (6 bases). Trimming pared 3 bases from V and 5 bases from J, leaving 21 bases between. The CDR3 has 16 residues. Germline lookup yields CDR1 SGHRS and CDR2 YFSETQ.

This clonotype has at least ten counts. This rearrangement joins TRBV9 to TRBJ2-2; no clear D gene. In germline, CDR1 is SGDLS, CDR2 YYNGEE. Trimming stripped 4 bases from V and 0 bases from J, with 13 bases between. This CDR3 spans 16 amino acids. The CDR3 loop is CASSLRRNTNTGELFF. As DNA, the CDR3 is TGTGCCAGCAGCCTACGGCGAAATACGAACACCGGGGAGCTGTTTTTT.

This clonotype has ten or more counts. The chain carries TRBV12-3 or TRBV12-4 and TRBJ2-7, with D perhaps matching TRBD2 (6 bases). The V end was cut by 3 bases, the J end by 4 bases, with 7 bases between. The length of the CDR3 is 12 residues. CDR3 sequence reads: CASSLEGYEQYF. CDR3 nucleotides: TGTGCCAGCAGTTTGGAGGGGTACGAGCAGTACTTC.

At least ten counts were recorded for this clonotype. The rearrangement links TRBV20-1 to TRBJ2-7; either TRBD1 or TRBD2 may fit D (5 bases each). Looked up from germline, CDR1 is DFQATT and CDR2 is SNEGSKA (reference sequence). This CDR3 is 16 amino acids long. The V and J ends lost 6 bases and 5 bases respectively, with 26 bases between them. The CDR3 protein is CSAWASGTQYHDEQYF. The CDR3 coding sequence is TGCAGTGCGTGGGCCTCCGGGACCCAATACCACGACGAGCAGTACTTC.

This clonotype was seen at least ten times. This chain links TRBV7-9 with TRBJ2-4; perhaps D is TRBD1 or TRBD2 (6 bases each). The CDR3 length is 19 residues. The V end lost 1 base, the J end lost 1 base, and 20 bases lay between the germline ends. Germline assignment: CDR1 SEHNR and CDR2 FQNEAQ (reference sequence). The CDR3: CASSLVGGPTPGAKNIQYF. CDR3 DNA: TGTGCCAGCAGCTTAGTTGGGGGGCCCACACCTGGGGCCAAAAACATTCAGTACTTC.

In its sample, this clonotype was seen many times. The rearrangement links TRBV5-6 to TRBJ1-1; D gene uncertain. Germline V gene lookup returns CDR1 SGHDT and CDR2 YYEEEE. The CDR3 consists of 14 residues. Between the trimmed V and J ends, which lost 4 bases and 1 base, there was a span of 11 bases. The CDR3 sequence: CASSLGSGNTEAFF. CDR3 DNA sequence: TGTGCCAGCAGCCTTGGGTCGGGGAACACTGAAGCTTTCTTT.

This clonotype was found many times. The chain joins TRBV20-1 to TRBJ2-3; 7 positions match TRBD1. The CDR3 covers 14 residues. The junction had 3 bases not matched to a gene; V was cut back by 3 bases and J by 0 bases. CDR1 and CDR2 from the germline V gene are DFQATT and SNEGSKA (reference sequence). CDR3 nucleotides: TGCAGTGCTAGGAGGGGGCCTAGCACAGATACGCAGTATTTT. It encodes CSARRGPSTDTQYF.